What follows are 23 T cell receptor beta chains derived from one specimen sequenced in a study of tumor and adjacent non-tumor tissue in lung cancer. No cell sorting was done before RNA was extracted from the tissue. This non-tumor lung sample came from over 3 cm beyond the tumor edge. Three rounds of nested PCR, following a modified ARM-PCR protocol, produced the TCRbeta library. TCRdb re-called the multiplex PCR reads through MiXCR, storing one row per CDR3 protein. The sample records roughly 82,000 distinct CDR3 sequences, roughly three quarters being singletons. The sample was distant non-tumor lung tissue. The source of these receptors is a woman between 45 and 65 years old with non-small cell lung cancer.

With respect to this clonotype: The conserved final phenylalanine or tryptophan is absent from the CDR3, which likely points to a read error. The V gene is TRBV20-1, the J gene TRBJ2-3; a weak D match, TRBD2 (5 bases). This CDR3 spans 15 amino acids. CDR1 is DFQATT and CDR2 is SNEGSKA in the germline V gene (reference sequence). This CDR3 reads CSARDSRSSTNTQYS. DNA for the CDR3: TGCAGTGCTAGAGATTCCCGGTCTAGCACAAATACGCAGTATTCT.

This clonotype has at least ten counts. The rearrangement joins TRBV5-4 to TRBJ2-3; 10 positions match TRBD1. Germline-derived CDR1 and CDR2 are SGHNT and YYREEE (reference sequence). The CDR3 contains 15 residues. V lost 3 bases and J lost 5; bases outside the gene matches: 6. The CDR3 loop is CASSSRTGGGDTQYF. As DNA, the CDR3 is TGTGCCAGCAGCTCCAGGACAGGGGGTGGAGATACGCAGTATTTT.

Comment on this clonotype: This CDR3 is missing its conserved last phenylalanine or tryptophan, likely due to a read error. The chain carries TRBV6-1 and TRBJ2-7, with unresolved D. The V and J ends lost 8 bases and 5 bases respectively, with 22 bases between them. The CDR3 has 15 amino acids. Per the germline V gene, CDR1 is MNHNS and CDR2 is SASEGT. CDR3 sequence (DNA): TGTGCCAGCGGCCCCACAACTTCAAACTACCACGAGCAGTACATC. It translates to CASGPTTSNYHEQYI.

For this clonotype: The junction departs from the called germline gene at one end, perhaps through a read error. The chain links TRBV29-1 to TRBJ2-1, with a weak D call TRBD1 (6 bases). Germline V gene sequence: CDR1 SQVTM, CDR2 ANQGSEA. The CDR3 contains 12 residues. CDR3 in amino acids: CSAIGTGYEQFF. Here the CDR3 DNA reads TGCAGCGCTATAGGTACAGGGTATGAACAGTTCTTC.

This clonotype has at least ten counts. The germline gene is not matched at one end of the junction; a read error may be the cause. V and J are TRBV20-1 and TRBJ2-1; D is possibly TRBD2 (6 bases). Looked up from germline, CDR1 is DFQATT and CDR2 is SNEGSKA (reference sequence). This CDR3 is 13 amino acids long. The CDR3 nucleotides read TGCAGTCCTAGCGCGAACTCCTACAATGAGCAGTTCTTC. Its translation is CSPSANSYNEQFF.

Notes on this clonotype: It is unclear where the CDR3 begins or ends on the DNA, so no DNA is shown, and the CDR3 is as TCRdb lists it. CDR3 in amino acids: CVSSPWTESYGCTF. The chain recombines TRBV12-3 or TRBV12-4 with TRBJ1-2; TRBD1, as called in the table, went unchecked against the DNA. The CDR3 has 14 amino acids, counting both end residues.

As to this clonotype: Here the CDR3 omits its conserved ending phenylalanine or tryptophan, so a read error is the likely source. V gene TRBV11-2 combines with J gene TRBJ2-1; D tentatively reads TRBD1 or TRBD2 (7 bases each). The CDR3 totals 14 residues. Germline V lookup: CDR1 SGHAT, CDR2 FQNNGV. CDR3 region: CLSSFQGEGNEQFI. CDR3 coding DNA: TGTCTCAGCAGCTTTCAGGGGGAGGGCAATGAGCAGTTCATC.

This rearrangement joins TRBV5-1 to TRBJ2-1; no clear D gene. Germline V gene lookup returns CDR1 SGHRS and CDR2 YFSETQ. The CDR3 sequence is 14 residues long. Between the trimmed V and J ends, which lost 6 bases and 2 bases, there was a span of 12 bases. This chain's CDR3 is CASNGLSAYNEQFF. CDR3 sequence (DNA): TGCGCCAGCAATGGATTAAGCGCCTACAATGAGCAGTTCTTC.

This clonotype was observed a few times. The germline gene is not matched at one end of the junction; a read error may be the cause. The chain couples TRBV11-1 to TRBJ2-6; tentative D call: TRBD1 (7 bases). The CDR3 has 13 amino acids. Germline assignment: CDR1 SGHAT and CDR2 FQDESV (reference sequence). CDR3 bases: TGTGCCAGCTCCACAGGGGAGGCCAGCGTCCTGACTTTC. Its protein is CASSTGEASVLTF.

V usage is TRBV6-1 and J usage is TRBJ2-2; D possibly corresponds to TRBD1 (5 bases). Germline values: CDR1 MNHNS, CDR2 SASEGT. The CDR3 extends over 15 amino acids. The CDR3 sequence is CDSSEPALGDGELFF. CDR3 nucleotide sequence: TGTGATAGCAGTGAACCCGCGTTAGGGGACGGGGAGCTGTTTTTT.

The sample holds one count of this clonotype. The germline gene is not matched at one end of the junction; a read error may be the cause. The V gene is TRBV6-5, the J gene TRBJ1-5; 10 bases map to TRBD1. Germline-derived CDR1 and CDR2 are MNHEY and SVGAGI. The CDR3 sequence is 15 residues long. The CDR3 region has the DNA TGTGCCAGCAGTCCCGGGACAGGGGACAATCTGCCCCAGCATTTC. Translating it yields CASSPGTGDNLPQHF.

The V and J genes are TRBV4-2 and TRBJ2-3, with 9 bases fitting TRBD2. The CDR3 covers 20 residues. The germline CDR1 and CDR2 sequences are LGHNA and YNFKEQ. With V trimmed by 4 bases and J by 1 base, 18 bases remained unmatched. The CDR3 sequence: CASSPTPGLAGVSGTDTQYF. Here the CDR3 DNA reads TGTGCCAGCAGCCCTACTCCAGGATTAGCGGGAGTGTCTGGCACAGATACGCAGTATTTT.

As regards this clonotype: The junction differs from germline at one of its ends, possibly a read error. This sequence joins TRBV11-2 and TRBJ1-2; D is ambiguous. The germline V gene has CDR1 SGHAT and CDR2 FQNNGV. This CDR3 region has 14 residues. The CDR3 DNA reads TGTACCAGCAGCCTAGAAGCAAGTAACTATGGCTACACCTTC. Amino acids: CTSSLEASNYGYTF.

About this clonotype itself: A read error may be the cause here, since a much bigger clone is one base away. The V gene is TRBV6-4, the J gene TRBJ2-3; D remains unclear. The CDR3 consists of 14 residues. The germline CDR1 and CDR2 sequences are MRHNA and SNTAGT. CDR3 amino acids: CASSASHGLDMQYF. CDR3 DNA: TGTGCCAGCAGCGCGAGCCATGGTTTAGATATGCAGTATTTT.

On this clonotype itself: The junction departs from germline at one end; a sequencing error may be responsible. This chain joins TRBV12-3 or TRBV12-4 and TRBJ1-5, with D uncertain. CDR3 size: 14 residues. CDR3 nucleotide sequence: TGTGTCAGCAGTATAAGGGAAGACAATCAGCCCCAGCATTTT. Translation: CVSSIREDNQPQHF.

This clonotype has more than one count but fewer than ten. This chain connects TRBV12-3 or TRBV12-4 to TRBJ1-5; TRBD1 agrees at 7 bases. The trim removed 5 bases at V and 13 bases at J, leaving 8 bases unmatched. The CDR3 is 12 amino acids. The CDR3 protein is CASSPGQAIQHF. For the CDR3, the DNA is TGTGCCAGCAGTCCTGGACAGGCGATTCAGCATTTT.

Of note for this clonotype: The CDR3 end shows no conserved phenylalanine or tryptophan, and so a read error is likely. The CDR3 protein is CATSDRTGLEQFI. CDR3 DNA: TGTGCCACCAGCGATCGAACAGGGCTTGAGCAGTTCATC. This rearrangement joins TRBV24-1 to TRBJ2-1; TRBD1 might be the D (6 bases). V was clipped by 7 bases and J by 9 bases, with 15 bases between them. CDR3 length equals 13 residues. Germline CDR1 is KGHDR and CDR2 is SFDVKD.

This clonotype appeared once. The V call is TRBV7-8, the J call TRBJ1-5, with a weak D call TRBD1 (5 bases). The CDR3 is 15 amino acids. Trimming pared 1 base from V and 5 bases from J, leaving 12 bases between. In germline, CDR1 is SGHVS, CDR2 FQNEAQ. The CDR3 DNA reads TGTGCCAGCAGCTTAGAACAGGATGGGCATCAGCCCCAGCATTTT. Protein: CASSLEQDGHQPQHF.

A note on this clonotype: Germline and junction disagree at one end, which may indicate a read error. The CDR3 region has the DNA TGCAGCGTTGAGCACCGGGGGGAAAAAGTGTTTTTT. Its protein product is CSVEHRGEKVFF. The gene calls are TRBV29-1 and TRBJ1-4; tentatively, D is TRBD1 (5 bases). Per the germline V gene, CDR1 is SQVTM and CDR2 is ANQGSEA. The CDR3 contains 12 residues.

This clonotype was recorded a few times. One end of the junction fails to match germline, which may point to a read error. The V call is TRBV6-2 or TRBV6-3, the J call TRBJ1-2, with TRBD1 matching 12 bases. CDR1 is MNHEY, CDR2 SVGEGT, per germline. CDR3 length equals 15 residues. The CDR3 loop is CASRDRGRDAYDYTF. The DNA of the CDR3 is TGTGCCAGTAGGGACAGGGGGCGCGACGCCTATGACTACACCTTC.

The rearrangement links TRBV11-3 to TRBJ1-1, with 8 bases matching TRBD1. Germline V gene lookup returns CDR1 SGHNT and CDR2 YENEEA. The CDR3 extends over 14 amino acids. Trimming at V came to 5 bases and at J to 8 bases, leaving 10 bases not matched to a gene. CDR3 protein: CASSQTGVNKEAFF. As DNA, the CDR3 is TGTGCCAGCAGCCAGACAGGGGTGAACAAAGAAGCTTTCTTT.

DNA of the CDR3: TGTGCCAGCAGTTACCGCGTTTTAGACAGGGAGGTCCAGCATTTT. Amino acid sequence: CASSYRVLDREVQHF. The rearrangement uses TRBV6-5 and TRBJ1-5; 7 bases are a match to TRBD1. Losses at the gene ends were 2 bases for V and 12 bases for J; bases not matched to a gene: 13. There are 15 residues in the CDR3. CDR1 is MNHEY, CDR2 SVGAGI, per germline.

The count of this clonotype is one. The CDR3 nucleotides are TGCAGCGGTCGGGATAATCCGGCAAACACCATATATTTT. This codes for CSGRDNPANTIYF. The chain is built from TRBV29-1 and TRBJ1-3, with no clear D. CDR3 length equals 13 residues. Deletions cut 7 bases from V and 6 bases from J, with 16 bases between. CDR1 is SQVTM, CDR2 ANQGSEA, per germline.